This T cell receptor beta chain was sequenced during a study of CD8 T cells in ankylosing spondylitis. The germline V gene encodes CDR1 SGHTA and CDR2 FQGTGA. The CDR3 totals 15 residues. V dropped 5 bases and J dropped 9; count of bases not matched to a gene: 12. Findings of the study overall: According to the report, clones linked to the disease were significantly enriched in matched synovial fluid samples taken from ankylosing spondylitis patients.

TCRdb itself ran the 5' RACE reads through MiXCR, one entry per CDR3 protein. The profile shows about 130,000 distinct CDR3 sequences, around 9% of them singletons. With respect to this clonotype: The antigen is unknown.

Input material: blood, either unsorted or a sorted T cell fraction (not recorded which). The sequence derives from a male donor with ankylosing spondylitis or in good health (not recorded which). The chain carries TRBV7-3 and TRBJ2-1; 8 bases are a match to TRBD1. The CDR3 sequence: CASSPRQGALGEQFF. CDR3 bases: TGTGCCAGCAGCCCGCGGCAGGGGGCCTTAGGTGAGCAGTTCTTC.